The present T cell receptor beta chain was sequenced within a study of blood T cell repertoires in COVID-19 (dated by TCRdb to the early 2020s). General notes on the study: Collaborator samples came from the United States, Italy and Spain and covered acute and convalescent phases of COVID-19. The repertoires were released in a freely available public database meant as a resource for research on the immune response to SARS-CoV-2. Where available, HLA class I and class II types were taken from metadata supplied by the sample provider and were not determined by assay-based typing. Samples were obtained from the ongoing ImmuneRACE study (first 160 participants) and from roughly 1,300 subjects provided by 6 global collaborators. The material from the prospective study consisted of cDNA or gDNA derived from T cells, B-cell-depleted T cells, or PBMCs. Subjects who had been exposed to COVID-19, were actively infected with it, or had recovered from it provided the deeply sampled blood TCRbeta repertoires that made up the dataset. A de-identified subject ID, COVID-19 status, age in years and sex were almost always included in the sample metadata.

The immunoSEQ Assay, a bias-controlled multiplex PCR, was used to amplify TCRbeta CDR3 regions from genomic DNA. In the paper's pipeline: The number of nucleated cells in each sample was estimated from the amplification of reference gene primers within the assay. To quantify the absolute abundance of each unique TCRbeta CDR3 rearrangement, sequence reads were collapsed and filtered. For each sample, productive Simpson clonality was calculated by taking the square root of Simpson's diversity index across productive rearrangements. The table was pulled from immuneACCESS by TCRdb, which kept in-frame rearrangements only. Such tables lose some clones; where checked, under half of the loss comes from unresolved V genes, and the rest has no known cause. That table is the source of V, J and clone size, and D and trimming were worked out from the DNA. The sample contains roughly 62,000 clones, roughly 79% of them found a single time. The ten biggest clones cover roughly 3.9% of the sample.

Results the study describes overall, beyond this receptor: How much clinical and demographic metadata was included differed by source and by participant, and the metadata was provided uncurated.

Concerning this clone: There is no known antigen for this receptor. No qualities accompany the bases; no much larger clone lies one base away.

Collaborating institutions collected whole blood in K2EDTA tubes following their own protocols. For TCRbeta analysis, collaborators shipped samples as frozen whole blood, isolated PBMCs, or DNA extracted from either of those sample types. The sequenced sample was peripheral blood. The receptor's source is a man aged 60 to 69 with acute or convalescent COVID-19.

CDR3 sequence: CASSLDRVYEQYF. The nucleotide sequence is TGCGCCAGCAGCTTGGACAGGGTCTACGAGCAGTACTTC. The rearranged chain carries TRBV5-1 and TRBJ2-7; possibly the D gene is TRBD1, per 6 matching bases. A distance of 7 bases separates the germline ends of V and J, which lose 0 bases and 3 bases respectively. According to the germline V gene, CDR1 reads SGHRS and CDR2 reads YFSETQ. The CDR3 sequence holds 13 residues, the cysteine and phenylalanine included. The entry retains the CDR3 DNA only, 39 bases that are in frame from base 1.